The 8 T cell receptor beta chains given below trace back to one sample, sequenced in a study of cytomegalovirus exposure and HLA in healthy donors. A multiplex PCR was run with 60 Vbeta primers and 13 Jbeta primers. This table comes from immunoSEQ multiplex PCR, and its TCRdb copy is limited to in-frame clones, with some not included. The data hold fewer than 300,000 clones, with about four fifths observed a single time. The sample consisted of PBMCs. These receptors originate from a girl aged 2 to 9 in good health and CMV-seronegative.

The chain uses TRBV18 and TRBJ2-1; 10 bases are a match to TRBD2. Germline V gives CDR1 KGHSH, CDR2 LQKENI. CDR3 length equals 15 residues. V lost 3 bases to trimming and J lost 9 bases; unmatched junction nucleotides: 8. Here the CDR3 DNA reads TGTGCCAGCTCACCGGCTAGCGGGGGCGGAAGTGAGCAGTTCTTC. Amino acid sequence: CASSPASGGGSEQFF.

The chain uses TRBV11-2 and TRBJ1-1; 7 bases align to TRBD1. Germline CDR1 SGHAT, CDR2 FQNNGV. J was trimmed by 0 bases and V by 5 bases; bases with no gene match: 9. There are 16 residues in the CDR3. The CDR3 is CASSPRDRDLNTEAFF. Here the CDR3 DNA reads TGTGCCAGCAGCCCCCGGGACAGAGATTTGAACACTGAAGCTTTCTTT.

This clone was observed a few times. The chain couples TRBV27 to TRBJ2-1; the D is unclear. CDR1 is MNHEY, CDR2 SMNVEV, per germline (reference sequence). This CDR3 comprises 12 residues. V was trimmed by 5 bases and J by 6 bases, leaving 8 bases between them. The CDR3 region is CASSEVGNEQFF. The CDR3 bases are TGTGCCAGCAGTGAGGTGGGCAATGAGCAGTTCTTC.

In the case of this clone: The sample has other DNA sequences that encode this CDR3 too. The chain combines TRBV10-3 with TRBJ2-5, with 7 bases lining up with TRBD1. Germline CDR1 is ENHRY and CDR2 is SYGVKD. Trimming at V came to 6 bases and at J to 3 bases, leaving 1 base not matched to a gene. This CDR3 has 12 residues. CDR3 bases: TGTGCCATCAGCGACAGGGAAGAGACCCAGTACTTC. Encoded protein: CAISDREETQYF.

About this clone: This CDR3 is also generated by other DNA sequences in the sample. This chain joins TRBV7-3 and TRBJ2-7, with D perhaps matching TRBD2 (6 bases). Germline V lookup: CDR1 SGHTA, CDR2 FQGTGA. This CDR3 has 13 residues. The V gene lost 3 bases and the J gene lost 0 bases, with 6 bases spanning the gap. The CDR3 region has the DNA TGTGCCAGCAGCTTTAGCGGCTCCTACGAGCAGTACTTC. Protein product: CASSFSGSYEQYF. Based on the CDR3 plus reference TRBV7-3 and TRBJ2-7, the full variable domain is GAGVSQTPSNKVTEKGKYVELRCDPISGHTALYWYRQSLGQGPEFLIYFQGTGAADDSGLPNDRFFAVRPEGSVSTLKIQRTERGDSAVYLCASSFSGSYEQYFGPGTRLTVT.

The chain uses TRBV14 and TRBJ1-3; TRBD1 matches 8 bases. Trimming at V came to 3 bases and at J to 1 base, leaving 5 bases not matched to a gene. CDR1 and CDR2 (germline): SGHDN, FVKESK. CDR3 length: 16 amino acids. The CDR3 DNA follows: TGTGCCAGCAGCCATGGGACAGGTCGGTCTGGAAACACCATATATTTT. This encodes CASSHGTGRSGNTIYF.

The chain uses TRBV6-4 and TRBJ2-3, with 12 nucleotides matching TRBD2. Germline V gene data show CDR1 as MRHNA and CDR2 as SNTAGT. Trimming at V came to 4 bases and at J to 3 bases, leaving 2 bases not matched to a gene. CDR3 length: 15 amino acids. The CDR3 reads CASSAGTSGTDTQYF. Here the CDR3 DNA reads TGTGCCAGCAGTGCCGGGACTAGCGGGACAGATACGCAGTATTTT.

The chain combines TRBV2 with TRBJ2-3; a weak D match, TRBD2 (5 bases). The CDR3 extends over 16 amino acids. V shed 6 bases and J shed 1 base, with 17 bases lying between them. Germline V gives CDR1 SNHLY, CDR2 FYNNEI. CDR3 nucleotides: TGTGCCAGCAGGATAGACTACACGGTGGGCACAGATACGCAGTATTTT. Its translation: CASRIDYTVGTDTQYF.